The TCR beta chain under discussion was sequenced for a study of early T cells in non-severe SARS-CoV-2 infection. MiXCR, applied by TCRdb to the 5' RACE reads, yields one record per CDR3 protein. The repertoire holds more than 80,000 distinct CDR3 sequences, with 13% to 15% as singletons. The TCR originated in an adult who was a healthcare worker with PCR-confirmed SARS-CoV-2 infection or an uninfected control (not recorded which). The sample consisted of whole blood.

CDR3 region: CSVVDSSYEQYF. CDR3 nucleotide sequence: TGCAGCGTCGTGGACAGCTCCTACGAGCAGTACTTC. This chain joins TRBV29-1 and TRBJ2-7, with a possible D match to TRBD1 (6 bases). Per the germline V gene, CDR1 is SQVTM and CDR2 is ANQGSEA. V shed 6 bases and J shed 0 bases, with 9 bases lying between them. This CDR3 is built from 12 residues.